What follows are 20 T cell receptor delta chains derived from one specimen sequenced in a study of gamma-delta chains in newborns, infants, children. TCRdb reanalysed the reads via CATT. The table shows 9,200 or so delta-chain clones, with approximately 24% occurring only once. The sequenced sample was blood. Source of these receptors: a child who was a newborn, infant or young child, either healthy, febrile or measles-vaccinated (not recorded which).

Only a few counts were recorded for this clone. The gene calls are TRDV2 and TRDJ1; the match to TRDD3 covers 7 bases. This CDR3 contains 19 residues. V trimming: 4 bases; J trimming: 5 bases; junction bases outside the gene matches: 24. CDR1 is GEAIGNYY and CDR2 is EKD in the germline V gene. The CDR3 DNA follows: TGTGCCTGTGAGCCCTTGATGGCTGGGGGTCCGACGGAGAGAGATAAACTCATCTTT. Amino acids: CACEPLMAGGPTERDKLIF.

The rearrangement uses TRDV1 and TRDJ1; D remains ambiguous. This CDR3 is 11 amino acids long. V lost 3 bases, J lost 1 base, and 0 bases lay in between. Germline V CDR1 and CDR2: TSWWSYY, QGS. The DNA for the CDR3 is TGTGCTCTTGGGGACACCGATAAACTCATCTTT. It is translated as CALGDTDKLIF.

This clone was seen only a few times. Being one base from a much bigger clone, this may be a read error. The chain links TRDV2 to TRDJ1; weak D call: TRDD3 (6 bases). This CDR3 region has 15 residues. The ends were cut back, 3 bases at V and 0 bases at J, with 13 bases in the middle. Germline loops: CDR1 GEAIGNYY, CDR2 EKD. CDR3 DNA sequence: TGTGCCTGTGACGTTCTGGGGAGATACACCGATAAACTCATCTTT. It is translated as CACDVLGRYTDKLIF.

This clone has more than one count but fewer than ten. The chain carries TRDV2 and TRDJ1; TRDD3 matches at 9 bases. V shed 6 bases and J 3 bases; nucleotides not matched to a gene: 10. Germline V gene data show CDR1 as GEAIGNYY and CDR2 as EKD. The CDR3 has 15 amino acids. CDR3 nucleotide sequence: TGTGCCTGTCTCGTACTGGGGGACCCCCCCGATAAACTCATCTTT. Translation: CACLVLGDPPDKLIF.

This clone is categorized as medium-sized. The same CDR3 is also encoded by other DNA sequences in this sample. The chain links TRDV1 to TRDJ1; D possibly corresponds to TRDD3 (6 bases). V gave up 2 bases and J gave up 3 bases, with 22 bases separating them. The CDR3 consists of 18 residues. Germline V gene data show CDR1 as TSWWSYY and CDR2 as QGS. In DNA form, the CDR3 reads TGTGCTCTTGGGGAAATTGTGGCTACGGTTACTGGGTCCGATAAACTCATCTTT. Translated: CALGEIVATVTGSDKLIF.

In the case of this clone: Being one base from a much bigger clone, this may be a read error. The chain is built from TRDV2 and TRDJ2; D is perhaps TRDD3 (6 bases). The CDR3 loop spans 17 amino acids. Germline V gene sequence: CDR1 GEAIGNYY, CDR2 EKD. CDR3 coding DNA: TGTGCCTGTGACACCGTTGGTCTGGGGATCGGGACAGCAAAACTCTTCTTT. Amino acid sequence: CACDTVGLGIGTAKLFF.

This clone is medium-sized (0.01 to 0.1%) in the sample. The V gene is TRDV2, the J gene TRDJ1; 11 bases agree with TRDD3. The CDR3 has 14 residues. CDR1 GEAIGNYY and CDR2 EKD come from the germline V gene. V gave up 3 bases and J gave up 3 bases; unmatched junction bases: 2. CDR3 residues: CACDPWGIPDKLIF. DNA for the CDR3: TGTGCCTGTGACCCCTGGGGGATACCCGATAAACTCATCTTT.

A note on this clone: The same CDR3 also results from other DNA sequences found in this sample. The chain has TRDV2 and TRDJ1, with 11 bases matching TRDD3. This CDR3 has 18 residues. The germline V gene encodes CDR1 GEAIGNYY and CDR2 EKD. V lost 3 bases to trimming and J lost 2 bases; unmatched junction nucleotides: 13. The DNA for the CDR3 is TGTGCCTGTGACGGGATATCACTGGGGGATATAGATACCGATAAACTCATCTTT. Translation: CACDGISLGDIDTDKLIF.

By proportion, this clone is medium-sized. The chain links TRDV2 to TRDJ1, with 8 bases fitting TRDD3. V lost 3 bases, J lost 0 bases, and 11 bases stayed unmatched. Per the germline V gene, CDR1 is GEAIGNYY and CDR2 is EKD. The CDR3 extends over 17 amino acids. The CDR3 spells CACDSLLGVPYTDKLIF. CDR3 DNA sequence: TGTGCCTGTGACTCTTTACTGGGGGTGCCGTACACCGATAAACTCATCTTT.

Worth noting for this clone: Since a much larger clone is just one base distant, this may be a read error. This same CDR3 is encoded by further DNA sequences in the sample. The chain is built from TRDV2 and TRDJ1; unclear D gene. V gave up 4 bases and J gave up 0 bases, with 20 bases separating them. The CDR3 extends over 17 amino acids. Germline V gene lookup returns CDR1 GEAIGNYY and CDR2 EKD. CDR3 protein: CACDTLGGGRYTDKLIF. The CDR3 DNA reads as TGTGCCTGTGATACCCTTGGTGGAGGGAGGTACACCGATAAACTCATCTTT.

This clone turned up a few times. V is TRDV2 and J is TRDJ1, with 7 bases aligning to TRDD3. The CDR3 contains 14 residues. The trim removed 4 bases at V and 4 bases at J, leaving 8 bases unmatched. Per germline, CDR1 GEAIGNYY and CDR2 EKD. DNA of the CDR3: TGTGCCTGTGATGTACTGGGGATTAACGATAAACTCATCTTT. The encoded protein is CACDVLGINDKLIF.

Of note for this clone: This may be a read error: a much more frequent sequence differs by one nucleotide. Other nucleotide sequences from this sample produce the same CDR3. The chain employs TRDV2 and TRDJ1; 10 bases align to TRDD3. There are 19 residues in the CDR3. CDR1 and CDR2 (germline): GEAIGNYY, EKD. This CDR3 is CACDIPPNWGIENTDKLIF. The DNA for the CDR3 is TGTGCCTGCGACATCCCCCCTAACTGGGGGATCGAGAACACCGATAAACTCATCTTT.

The gene calls are TRAV29/DV5 and TRDJ1; 8 bases map to TRDD3. Germline-derived CDR1 and CDR2 are NSMFDY and ISSIKDK. The ends lost 0 bases at V and 0 bases at J; junction bases unmatched: 16. CDR3 size: 19 residues. CDR3 nucleotides: TGTGCAGCAAGCGTAAGGTTTCGTACTGGGGGTTGGTACACCGATAAACTCATCTTT. Its protein is CAASVRFRTGGWYTDKLIF.

This clone showed up just a few times. The rearrangement uses TRDV2 and TRDJ1; D remains unclear. This CDR3 comprises 16 residues. Trimming stripped 3 bases from V and 0 bases from J, with 16 bases between. CDR1 and CDR2 (germline): GEAIGNYY, EKD. CDR3 bases: TGTGCCTGTGACGTACTGAGGGCCAGCAACACCGATAAACTCATCTTT. Its translation is CACDVLRASNTDKLIF.

This clone was seen a few times. Here the CDR3 DNA reads TGTGCCTGTGACACCCTCAGTACTGGGGGATACGGGGGCCTTACACCCAACACCGATAAACTCATCTTT. Translated: CACDTLSTGGYGGLTPNTDKLIF. This chain connects TRDV2 to TRDJ1; 13 bases map to TRDD3. There are 23 residues in the CDR3. J lost 0 bases, V lost 0 bases, and 21 bases had no gene match. From germline, CDR1 is GEAIGNYY and CDR2 EKD.

This clone was found a few times. This same CDR3 is encoded by further DNA sequences in the sample. V usage is TRDV1 and J usage is TRDJ1; 7 positions agree with TRDD3. The CDR3 totals 18 residues. The V and J ends lost 0 bases and 4 bases, in that order; junction bases with no gene match: 14. In germline, CDR1 is TSWWSYY, CDR2 QGS. CDR3 protein: CALGELSTYWGWGDKLIF. The CDR3 DNA is TGTGCTCTTGGGGAACTCTCCACTTACTGGGGATGGGGCGATAAACTCATCTTT.

This clone rates as medium-sized. The rearrangement joins TRDV2 to TRDJ1, with 8 bases that match TRDD3. Trimming removed 3 bases from V and 0 bases from J; junction bases left unmatched: 11. This CDR3 is built from 17 residues. Germline V gene lookup returns CDR1 GEAIGNYY and CDR2 EKD. CDR3 amino acids: CACDLLGDPVNTDKLIF. As DNA, the CDR3 is TGTGCCTGTGACCTCCTGGGGGACCCGGTAAACACCGATAAACTCATCTTT.

This clone has just a few counts. The chain joins TRDV2 to TRDJ1; 12 bases fit TRDD3. J gave up 5 bases and V 5 bases, and 14 bases lay outside the gene matches. CDR1 and CDR2 (germline): GEAIGNYY, EKD. The CDR3 consists of 17 residues. CDR3 coding DNA: TGTGCCTGTGGCAGCCTACTGGGGGATACTGTCATGGATAAACTCATCTTT. It is translated as CACGSLLGDTVMDKLIF.

This clone occurred a few times. This may stem from a read error, because a much larger clone lies one nucleotide away. The gene calls are TRDV2 and TRDJ1; 9 bases are shared with TRDD3. V shed 1 base, J shed 7 bases, and the junction held 12 bases outside the gene matches. The CDR3 is 16 amino acids. Germline V gene data show CDR1 as GEAIGNYY and CDR2 as EKD. The DNA of the CDR3 is TGTGCCTGTGACACGCTGGGGGATGAGAGTAGAGGTAAACTCATCTTT. Amino acids: CACDTLGDESRGKLIF.

This clone has just a few counts. The chain is built from TRDV2 and TRDJ1, with 12 bases fitting TRDD3. The CDR3 runs to 16 residues. Trimming took 1 base from V and 2 from J; bases not matched to a gene: 4. CDR1 is GEAIGNYY, CDR2 EKD, per germline. In DNA, the CDR3 is TGTGCCTGTGACACGCTGCTGGGGGATACGACCGATAAACTCATCTTT. Its protein product is CACDTLLGDTTDKLIF.